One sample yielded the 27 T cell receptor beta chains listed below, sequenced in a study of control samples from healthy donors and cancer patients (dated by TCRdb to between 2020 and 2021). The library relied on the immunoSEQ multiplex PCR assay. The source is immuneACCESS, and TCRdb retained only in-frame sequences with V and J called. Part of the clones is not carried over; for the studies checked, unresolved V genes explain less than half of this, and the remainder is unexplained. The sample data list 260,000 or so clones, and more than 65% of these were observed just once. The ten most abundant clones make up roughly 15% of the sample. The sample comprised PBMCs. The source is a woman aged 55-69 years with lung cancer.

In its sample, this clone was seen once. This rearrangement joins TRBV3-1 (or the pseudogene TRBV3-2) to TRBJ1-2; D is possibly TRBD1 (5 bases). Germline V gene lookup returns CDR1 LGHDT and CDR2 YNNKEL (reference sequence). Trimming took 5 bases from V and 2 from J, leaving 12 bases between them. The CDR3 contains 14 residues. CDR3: CASSLRDVNYGYTF. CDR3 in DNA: TGTGCCAGCAGCTTAAGGGACGTAAACTATGGCTACACCTTC.

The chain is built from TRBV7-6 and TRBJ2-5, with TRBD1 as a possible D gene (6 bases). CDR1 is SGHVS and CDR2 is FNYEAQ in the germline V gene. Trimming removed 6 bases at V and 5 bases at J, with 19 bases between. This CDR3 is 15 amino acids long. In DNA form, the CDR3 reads TGTGCCAGCAGTAACCCCAACAGGGATCGGGAGACCCAGTACTTC. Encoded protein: CASSNPNRDRETQYF.

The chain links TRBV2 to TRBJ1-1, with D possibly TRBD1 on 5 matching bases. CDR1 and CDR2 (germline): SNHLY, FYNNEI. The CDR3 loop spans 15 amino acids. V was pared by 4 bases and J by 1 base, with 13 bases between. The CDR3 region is CASSGAGWENTEAFF. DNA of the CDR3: TGTGCCAGCAGTGGGGCAGGGTGGGAGAACACTGAAGCTTTCTTT.

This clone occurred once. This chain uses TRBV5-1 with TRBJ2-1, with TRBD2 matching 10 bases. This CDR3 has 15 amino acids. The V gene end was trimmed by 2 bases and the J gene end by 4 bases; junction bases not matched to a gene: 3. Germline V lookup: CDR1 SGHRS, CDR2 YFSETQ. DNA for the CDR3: TGCGCCAGCAGCTTCGCTAGCGGGAGATACAATGAGCAGTTCTTC. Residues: CASSFASGRYNEQFF.

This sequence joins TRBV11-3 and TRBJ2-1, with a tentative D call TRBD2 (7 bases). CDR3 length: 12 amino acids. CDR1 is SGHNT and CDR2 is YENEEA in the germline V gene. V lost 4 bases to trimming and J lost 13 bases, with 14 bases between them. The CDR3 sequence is CASSYGGGRQFF. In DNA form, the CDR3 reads TGTGCCAGCAGCTATGGGGGGGGCCGTCAGTTCTTC. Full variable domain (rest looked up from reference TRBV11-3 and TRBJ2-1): EAGVVQSPRYKIIEKKQPVAFWCNPISGHNTLYWYLQNLGQGPELLIRYENEEAVDDSQLPKDRFSAERLKGVDSTLKIQPAELGDSAVYLCASSYGGGRQFFGPGTRLTVL.

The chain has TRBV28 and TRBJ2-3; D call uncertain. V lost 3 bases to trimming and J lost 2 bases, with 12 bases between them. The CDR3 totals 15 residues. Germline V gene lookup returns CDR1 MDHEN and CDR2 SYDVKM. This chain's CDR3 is CASSLTKGFTDTQYF. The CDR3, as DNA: TGTGCCAGCAGTTTGACAAAGGGCTTCACAGATACGCAGTATTTT.

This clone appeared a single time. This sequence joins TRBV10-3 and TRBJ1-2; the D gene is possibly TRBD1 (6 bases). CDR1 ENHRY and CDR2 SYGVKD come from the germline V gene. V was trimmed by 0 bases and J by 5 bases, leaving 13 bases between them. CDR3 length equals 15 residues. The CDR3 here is CAISESGGAYYGYTF. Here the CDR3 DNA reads TGTGCCATCAGTGAGTCTGGGGGGGCATATTATGGCTACACCTTC.

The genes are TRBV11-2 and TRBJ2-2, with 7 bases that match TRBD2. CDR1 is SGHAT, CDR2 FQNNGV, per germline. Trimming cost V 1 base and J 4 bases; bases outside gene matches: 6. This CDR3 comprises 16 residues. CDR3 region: CASSLVGGSTTGELFF. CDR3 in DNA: TGTGCCAGCAGCTTAGTCGGGGGGAGCACCACCGGGGAGCTGTTTTTT.

The CDR3 is CASSPSGGEQFF. CDR3 nucleotide sequence: TGTGCCAGCAGCCCGTCAGGGGGTGAGCAGTTCTTC. The chain has TRBV3-1 (or the pseudogene TRBV3-2) and TRBJ2-1; 7 bases are a match to TRBD1. V lost 4 bases, J lost 9 bases, and 3 bases stayed unmatched. The CDR3 extends over 12 amino acids. The germline V gene has CDR1 LGHDT and CDR2 YNNKEL (reference sequence).

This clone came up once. CDR3 in DNA: TGTGCCAGCAGTCCTGGGGGAGCGGTAGCGATCCAGGATGAGCAGTTCTTC. Amino acid sequence: CASSPGGAVAIQDEQFF. The chain joins TRBV28 to TRBJ2-1; D possibly uses TRBD1 or TRBD2 (5 bases each). Trimming stripped 5 bases from V and 8 bases from J, with 25 bases between. The CDR3 has 17 residues. CDR1 is MDHEN and CDR2 is SYDVKM in the germline V gene.

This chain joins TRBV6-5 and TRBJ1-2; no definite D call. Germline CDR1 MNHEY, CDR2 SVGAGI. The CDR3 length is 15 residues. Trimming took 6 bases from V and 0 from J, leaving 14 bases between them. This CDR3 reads CASRSTTSPNYGYTF. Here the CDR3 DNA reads TGTGCCAGCAGGTCTACGACAAGTCCTAACTATGGCTACACCTTC.

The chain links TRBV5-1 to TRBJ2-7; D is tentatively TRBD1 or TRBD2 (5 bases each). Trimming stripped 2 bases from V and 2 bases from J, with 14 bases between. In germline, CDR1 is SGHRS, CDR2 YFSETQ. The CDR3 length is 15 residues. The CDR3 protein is CASSFDGTAPYEQYF. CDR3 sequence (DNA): TGCGCCAGCAGCTTTGATGGGACCGCGCCCTACGAGCAGTACTTC. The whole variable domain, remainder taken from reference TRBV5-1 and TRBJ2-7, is KAGVTQTPRYLIKTRGQQVTLSCSPISGHRSVSWYQQTPGQGLQFLFEYFSETQRNKGNFPGRFSGRQFSNSRSEMNVSTLELGDSALYLCASSFDGTAPYEQYFGPGTRLTVT.

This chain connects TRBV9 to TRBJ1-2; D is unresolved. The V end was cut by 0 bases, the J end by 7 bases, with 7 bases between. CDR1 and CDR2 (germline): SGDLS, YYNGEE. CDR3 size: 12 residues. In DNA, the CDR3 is TGTGCCAGCAGCGTAGAAGGGTCTGGCTACACCTTC. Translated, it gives CASSVEGSGYTF.

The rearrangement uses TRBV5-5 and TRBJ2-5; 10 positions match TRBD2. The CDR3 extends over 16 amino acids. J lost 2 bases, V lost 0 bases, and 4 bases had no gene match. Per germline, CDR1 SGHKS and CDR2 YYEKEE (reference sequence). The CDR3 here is CASSLAASGGQETQYF. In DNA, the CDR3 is TGTGCCAGCAGCTTGGCGGCTAGCGGGGGACAAGAGACCCAGTACTTC.

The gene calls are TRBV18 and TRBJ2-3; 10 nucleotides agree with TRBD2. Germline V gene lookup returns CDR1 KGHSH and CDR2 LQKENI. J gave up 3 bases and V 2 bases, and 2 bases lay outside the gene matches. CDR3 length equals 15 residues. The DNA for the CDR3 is TGTGCCAGCTCACCAAAGCGGGAGGGGACAGATACGCAGTATTTT. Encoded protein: CASSPKREGTDTQYF.

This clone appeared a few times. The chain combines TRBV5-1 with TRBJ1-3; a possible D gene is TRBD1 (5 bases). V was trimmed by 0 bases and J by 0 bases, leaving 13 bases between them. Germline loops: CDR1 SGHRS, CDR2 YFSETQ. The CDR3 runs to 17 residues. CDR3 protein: CASSLGGTDFSGNTIYF. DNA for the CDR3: TGCGCCAGCAGCTTGGGAGGGACGGACTTCTCTGGAAACACCATATATTTT.

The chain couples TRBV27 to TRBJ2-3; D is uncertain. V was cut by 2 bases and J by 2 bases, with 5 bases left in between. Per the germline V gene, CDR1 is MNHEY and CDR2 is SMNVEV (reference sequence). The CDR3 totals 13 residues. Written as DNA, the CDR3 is TGTGCCAGCAGTTTAACCGTCACAGATACGCAGTATTTT. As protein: CASSLTVTDTQYF.

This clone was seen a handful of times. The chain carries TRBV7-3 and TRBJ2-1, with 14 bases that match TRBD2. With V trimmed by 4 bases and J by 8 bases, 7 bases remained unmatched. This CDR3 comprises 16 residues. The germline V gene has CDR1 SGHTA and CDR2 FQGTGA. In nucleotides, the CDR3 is TGTGCCAGCAGCTCGGGACTAGCGGGGGTTTTAGATGAGCAGTTCTTC. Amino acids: CASSSGLAGVLDEQFF.

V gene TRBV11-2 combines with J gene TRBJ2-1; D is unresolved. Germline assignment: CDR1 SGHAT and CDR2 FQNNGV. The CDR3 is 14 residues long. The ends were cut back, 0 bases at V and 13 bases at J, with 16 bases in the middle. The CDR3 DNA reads TGTGCCAGCAGCTTAGATCGGGCCCGAAATGGCCAGTTCTTC. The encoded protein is CASSLDRARNGQFF. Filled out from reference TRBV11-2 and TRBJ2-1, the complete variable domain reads EAGVAQSPRYKIIEKRQSVAFWCNPISGHATLYWYQQILGQGPKLLIQFQNNGVVDDSQLPKDRFSAERLKGVDSTLKIQPAKLEDSAVYLCASSLDRARNGQFFGPGTRLTVL.

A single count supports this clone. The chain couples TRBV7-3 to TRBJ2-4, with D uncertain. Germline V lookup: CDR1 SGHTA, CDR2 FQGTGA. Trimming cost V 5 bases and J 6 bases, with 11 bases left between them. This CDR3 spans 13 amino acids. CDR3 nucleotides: TGTGCCAGCAGCACCGGATTCGGAAACATTCAGTACTTC. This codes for CASSTGFGNIQYF.

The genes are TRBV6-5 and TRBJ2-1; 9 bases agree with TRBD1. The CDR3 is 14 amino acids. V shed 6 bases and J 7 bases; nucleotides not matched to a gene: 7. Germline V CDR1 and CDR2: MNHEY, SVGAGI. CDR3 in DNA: TGTGCCAGCAGCCCCGACAGGGGGAGAAATGAGCAGTTCTTC. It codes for CASSPDRGRNEQFF.

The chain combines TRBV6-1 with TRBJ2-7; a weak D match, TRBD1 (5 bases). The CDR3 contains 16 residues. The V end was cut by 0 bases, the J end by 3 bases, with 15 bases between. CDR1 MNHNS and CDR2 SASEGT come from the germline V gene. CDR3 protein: CASSEALRAEYYEQYF. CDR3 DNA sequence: TGTGCCAGCAGTGAAGCGCTCAGGGCGGAATACTACGAGCAGTACTTC.

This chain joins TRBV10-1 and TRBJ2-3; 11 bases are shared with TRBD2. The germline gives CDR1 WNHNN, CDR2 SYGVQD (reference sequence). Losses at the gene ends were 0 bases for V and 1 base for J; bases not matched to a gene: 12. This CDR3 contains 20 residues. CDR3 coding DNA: TGCGCCAGCAGTGAGTCGGCTAGCGGGGGGAATACGTACCGCACAGATACGCAGTATTTT. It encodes CASSESASGGNTYRTDTQYF.

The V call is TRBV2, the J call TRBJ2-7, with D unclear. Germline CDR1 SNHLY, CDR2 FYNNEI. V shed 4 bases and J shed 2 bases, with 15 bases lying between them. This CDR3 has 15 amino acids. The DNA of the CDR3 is TGTGCCAGCAGTGGGCACCCGGGTTGGACCTACGAGCAGTACTTC. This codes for CASSGHPGWTYEQYF.

The CDR3 DNA sequence: TGTGCCAGTAGTACCTGGGACAGGGGTGGCAATCAGCCCCAGCATTTT. Translating it yields CASSTWDRGGNQPQHF. The J gene is TRBJ1-5, the V gene TRBV19, with TRBD1 matching 10 bases. Per the germline V gene, CDR1 is LNHDA and CDR2 is SQIVND (reference sequence). The CDR3 runs to 16 residues. Trimming cost V 4 bases and J 2 bases; bases outside gene matches: 5.

This CDR3 reads CASSLGQLYSNQPQHF. The CDR3 bases are TGTGCCAGCAGTTTGGGACAGCTTTATAGCAATCAGCCCCAGCATTTT. This sequence joins TRBV28 and TRBJ1-5, with 7 bases matching TRBD1. Looked up from germline, CDR1 is MDHEN and CDR2 is SYDVKM. V lost 3 bases to trimming and J lost 0 bases; unmatched junction nucleotides: 5. This CDR3 comprises 16 residues.

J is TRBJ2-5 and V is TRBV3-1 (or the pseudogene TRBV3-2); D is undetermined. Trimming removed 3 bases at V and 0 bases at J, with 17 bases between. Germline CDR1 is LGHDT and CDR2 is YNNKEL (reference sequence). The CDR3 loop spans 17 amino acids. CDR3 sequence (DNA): TGTGCCAGCAGCCACGATCCGATGGTCGCAAACCAAGAGACCCAGTACTTC. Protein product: CASSHDPMVANQETQYF.